A single sample gave rise to the 15 T cell receptor beta chains below, sequenced in a study of blood T cell repertoires in COVID-19. The table came from immunoSEQ multiplex PCR; TCRdb's copy has only in-frame clones and leaves some out. The sample carries around 130,000 clones, around 87% recorded once. The sample consisted of peripheral blood. The receptor source for this set is a woman in her forties or fifties who had recovered from COVID-19.

This chain uses TRBV30 with TRBJ1-1; a weak D match, TRBD1 (6 bases). This CDR3 region has 13 residues. V lost 3 bases, J lost 4 bases, and 12 bases lay in between. The germline V gene has CDR1 GTSNPN and CDR2 SVGIG (reference sequence). The CDR3 here is CAWSPQGGTEAFF. Here the CDR3 DNA reads TGTGCCTGGAGCCCACAGGGTGGCACTGAAGCTTTCTTT.

The V and J genes are TRBV4-2 and TRBJ2-2, with 10 positions matching TRBD2. Germline V gene lookup returns CDR1 LGHNA and CDR2 YNFKEQ. After removal of 3 bases from V and 7 bases from J, the junction contained 8 bases not matched to a gene. The length of the CDR3 is 16 residues. This CDR3 is CASSQRLAGVFGELFF. CDR3 nucleotide sequence: TGTGCCAGCAGCCAGAGGCTAGCGGGAGTGTTCGGGGAGCTGTTTTTT.

The chain joins TRBV7-2 to TRBJ2-2; no reliable D call. This CDR3 is 13 amino acids long. CDR1 and CDR2 (germline): SGHTA, FQGNSA. Trimming removed 3 bases from V and 4 bases from J, with 6 bases in between. The chain's CDR3 is CASSFRLTGELFF. The CDR3 DNA reads as TGTGCCAGCAGCTTCCGTCTCACCGGGGAGCTGTTTTTT.

V is TRBV7-9 and J is TRBJ1-1, with D possibly matching TRBD1 (6 bases). The germline V gene encodes CDR1 SEHNR and CDR2 FQNEAQ (reference sequence). The CDR3 is 13 amino acids. Trimming cost V 3 bases and J 3 bases, with 8 bases left between them. This CDR3 reads CASSFEGDTEAFF. The CDR3 DNA reads as TGTGCCAGCAGCTTCGAGGGGGACACTGAAGCTTTCTTT.

The chain joins TRBV5-1 to TRBJ2-1; 7 nucleotides align to TRBD1. CDR3 length: 12 residues. Germline trimming cut 6 bases from V and 5 bases from J; bases unmatched to any gene: 2. Per germline, CDR1 SGHRS and CDR2 YFSETQ. Here the CDR3 DNA reads TGCGCCAGCAACAGGGGTGACAATGAGCAGTTCTTC. Amino acid sequence: CASNRGDNEQFF.

The V call is TRBV4-1, the J call TRBJ2-1; TRBD2 matches at 13 bases. Germline V CDR1 and CDR2: MGHRA, YSYEKL. The CDR3 loop spans 15 amino acids. The V segment lost 4 bases and the J segment 9 bases; nucleotides outside the gene matches: 6. This chain's CDR3 is CASSLGLAGVGEQFF. As DNA, the CDR3 is TGCGCCAGCAGCCTAGGACTAGCGGGAGTCGGTGAGCAGTTCTTC.

V is TRBV18 and J is TRBJ2-1, with 8 bases fitting TRBD1. The CDR3 is 14 residues long. Germline trimming cut 5 bases from V and 4 bases from J; bases unmatched to any gene: 4. Germline-derived CDR1 and CDR2 are KGHSH and LQKENI. The CDR3 sequence: CASSSGTGYNEQFF. The CDR3 coding sequence is TGTGCCAGCTCATCAGGGACAGGATACAATGAGCAGTTCTTC.

In regard to this clone: It is unclear where the CDR3 begins or ends on the DNA, so no DNA is shown, and the CDR3 is as TCRdb lists it. V usage is TRBV6-5 and J usage is TRBJ1-5; TRBD1 reflects the table's D call only, with no check against the DNA. The V gene's germline CDR1 is MNHEY and CDR2 SVGAGI. The CDR3 length equals 14 residues, ends included. The chain's CDR3 is CASSSGQGNQPQHF.

V gene TRBV5-6 combines with J gene TRBJ2-7; 8 bases agree with TRBD1. The CDR3 contains 15 residues. Germline-derived CDR1 and CDR2 are SGHDT and YYEEEE. J lost 6 bases, V lost 4 bases, and 12 bases had no gene match. CDR3 sequence: CASSHGTGHFAEQYF. The CDR3 DNA sequence: TGTGCCAGCAGCCATGGGACAGGACATTTCGCCGAGCAGTACTTC.

The chain combines TRBV6-5 with TRBJ1-2, with 8 bases aligning to TRBD1. The CDR3 length is 15 residues. CDR1 is MNHEY, CDR2 SVGAGI, per germline. Trimming took 9 bases from V and 8 from J; bases not matched to a gene: 17. The CDR3 loop is CASSPGQALSGGYTF. The CDR3 DNA follows: TGTGCCAGTTCGCCGGGACAGGCCCTTAGCGGGGGCTACACCTTC.

The rearrangement joins TRBV5-1 to TRBJ1-6; TRBD1 aligns across 8 bases. The germline CDR1 and CDR2 sequences are SGHRS and YFSETQ. V gave up 4 bases and J gave up 10 bases; unmatched junction bases: 10. This CDR3 has 15 residues. CDR3 sequence (DNA): TGCGCCAGCAGCATCGGACAGGGAGGGCGATCACCCCTCCACTTT. It encodes CASSIGQGGRSPLHF. Based on the CDR3 plus reference TRBV5-1 and TRBJ1-6, the full variable domain is KAGVTQTPRYLIKTRGQQVTLSCSPISGHRSVSWYQQTPGQGLQFLFEYFSETQRNKGNFPGRFSGRQFSNSRSEMNVSTLELGDSALYLCASSIGQGGRSPLHFGNGTRLTVT.

The chain recombines TRBV7-2 with TRBJ1-4, with a weak D call TRBD1 (6 bases). Trimming cost V 4 bases and J 7 bases, with 13 bases left between them. The CDR3 has 14 residues. Germline CDR1 reads SGHTA; CDR2 reads FQGNSA. This CDR3 reads CASSSQAGAEKLFF. The CDR3 DNA reads as TGTGCCAGCAGCTCACAGGCAGGGGCTGAAAAACTGTTTTTT.

This chain links TRBV5-6 with TRBJ2-3; 11 nucleotides line up with TRBD2. The CDR3 length is 17 residues. The trim removed 2 bases at V and 4 bases at J, leaving 9 bases unmatched. The germline V gene has CDR1 SGHDT and CDR2 YYEEEE. CDR3 DNA: TGTGCCAGCAGCTTCCTCGCTAGCGGGGGGTTATCAGATACGCAGTATTTT. Protein sequence: CASSFLASGGLSDTQYF.

The chain couples TRBV4-1 to TRBJ2-1; 10 bases map to TRBD2. The J segment lost 5 bases and the V segment lost 2 bases, leaving 3 bases of the junction unmatched. The germline V gene has CDR1 MGHRA and CDR2 YSYEKL. The CDR3 is 15 residues long. As DNA, the CDR3 is TGCGCCAGCAGCCAACCGGGACTAGCGCACAATGAGCAGTTCTTC. It codes for CASSQPGLAHNEQFF.

The rearrangement links TRBV4-2 to TRBJ1-4; 8 bases agree with TRBD1. After removal of 2 bases from V and 4 bases from J, the junction contained 6 bases not matched to a gene. Germline assignment: CDR1 LGHNA and CDR2 YNFKEQ. The CDR3 sequence is 16 residues long. The CDR3 here is CASSQLQGAGNEKLFF. The CDR3 nucleotides are TGTGCCAGCAGCCAACTGCAGGGGGCAGGTAATGAAAAACTGTTTTTT.